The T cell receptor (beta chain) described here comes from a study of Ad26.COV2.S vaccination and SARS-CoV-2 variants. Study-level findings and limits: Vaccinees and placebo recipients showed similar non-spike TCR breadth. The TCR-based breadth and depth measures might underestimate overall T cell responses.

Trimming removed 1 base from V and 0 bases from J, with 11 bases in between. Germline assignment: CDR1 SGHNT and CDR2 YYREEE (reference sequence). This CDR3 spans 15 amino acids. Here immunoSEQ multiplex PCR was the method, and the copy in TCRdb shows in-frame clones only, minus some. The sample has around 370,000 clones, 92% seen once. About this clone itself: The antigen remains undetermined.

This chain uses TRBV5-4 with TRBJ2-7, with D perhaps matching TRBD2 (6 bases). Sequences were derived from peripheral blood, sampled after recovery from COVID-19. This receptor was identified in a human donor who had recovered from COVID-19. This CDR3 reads CASSLKTGSSYEQYF. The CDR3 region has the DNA TGTGCCAGCAGCTTGAAGACCGGGAGCTCCTACGAGCAGTACTTC.